A single sample gave rise to the 18 T cell receptor beta chains below, sequenced in a study of cytomegalovirus exposure and HLA in healthy donors. Primers included in the PCR were 60 Vbeta and 13 Jbeta primers. Libraries were prepared by immunoSEQ multiplex PCR; TCRdb keeps only in-frame clonotypes and omits some of them. The sample has 150,000 to 200,000 clones, 75% to 90% seen once. Input material: PBMCs. These TCRs come from a male donor in good health and CMV-seropositive.

The V call is TRBV4-1, the J call TRBJ1-2; 7 nucleotides line up with TRBD1. The trim removed 3 bases at V and 0 bases at J, leaving 7 bases unmatched. CDR1 and CDR2 from the germline V gene are MGHRA and YSYEKL. This CDR3 has 16 amino acids. The CDR3 spells CASSQGSTGPNYGYTF. CDR3 coding DNA: TGCGCCAGCAGCCAGGGATCGACAGGGCCTAACTATGGCTACACCTTC.

V and J are TRBV27 and TRBJ2-5; TRBD2 matches at 12 bases. The trim removed 4 bases at V and 2 bases at J, leaving 8 bases unmatched. This CDR3 spans 17 amino acids. CDR1 and CDR2 (germline): MNHEY, SMNVEV (reference sequence). The CDR3 protein is CASSSWTSGTDQETQYF. CDR3 DNA sequence: TGTGCCAGCAGTTCTTGGACTAGCGGGACTGATCAAGAGACCCAGTACTTC.

The sample holds one count of this clone. The chain has TRBV15 and TRBJ1-2, with D perhaps TRBD1 (5 bases). V gave up 5 bases and J gave up 8 bases, with 18 bases separating them. The CDR3 sequence is 14 residues long. From germline, CDR1 is LNHNV and CDR2 YYDKDF (reference sequence). In nucleotides, the CDR3 is TGTGCCACCAGCCCCAGAGAAAGGGGCGGCGGCTACACCTTC. It specifies CATSPRERGGGYTF.

The rearrangement uses TRBV7-2 and TRBJ1-3; 7 nucleotides match TRBD1. V lost 5 bases to trimming and J lost 4 bases; unmatched junction nucleotides: 8. The CDR3 is made up of 15 amino acids. The germline CDR1 and CDR2 sequences are SGHTA and FQGNSA. The CDR3 nucleotides read TGTGCCAGCAGCCCCCTAGTAGGGGGCGGAAACACCATATATTTT. Its translation: CASSPLVGGGNTIYF.

The count of this clone is one. V gene TRBV27 combines with J gene TRBJ2-1, with 9 bases matching TRBD2. CDR3 size: 14 residues. CDR1 is MNHEY, CDR2 SMNVEV, per germline (reference sequence). With 7 bases clipped from V and 5 bases from J, the junction kept 6 bases outside the gene matches. DNA for the CDR3: TGTGCCAGCATTAGAGCGGGAGGCGACAATGAGCAGTTCTTC. Its translation: CASIRAGGDNEQFF.

The rearrangement joins TRBV4-3 to TRBJ1-2; D is perhaps TRBD1 (5 bases). Germline-derived CDR1 and CDR2 are LGHNA and YSLEER. Trimming cost V 3 bases and J 4 bases, with 21 bases left between them. The CDR3 sequence is 17 residues long. The CDR3: CASSHRTVGGAGYGYTF. Here the CDR3 DNA reads TGCGCCAGCAGCCACCGGACTGTCGGGGGAGCGGGCTATGGCTACACCTTC.

V is TRBV14 and J is TRBJ1-2; D is unclear. The germline CDR1 and CDR2 sequences are SGHDN and FVKESK. The V end lost 1 base, the J end lost 3 bases, and 12 bases lay between the germline ends. The CDR3 length is 15 residues. In DNA form, the CDR3 reads TGTGCCAGCAGCCAAGGTACTGGCGGTCACTATGGCTACACCTTC. As protein: CASSQGTGGHYGYTF. Complete variable domain (other parts from reference TRBV14 and TRBJ1-2): EAGVTQFPSHSVIEKGQTVTLRCDPISGHDNLYWYRRVMGKEIKFLLHFVKESKQDESGMPNNRFLAERTGGTYSTLKVQPAELEDSGVYFCASSQGTGGHYGYTFGSGTRLTVV.

The chain uses TRBV6-5 and TRBJ2-7; tentative D call: TRBD2 (7 bases). The CDR3 is 13 residues long. The V gene's germline CDR1 is MNHEY and CDR2 SVGAGI. V lost 7 bases, J lost 7 bases, and 17 bases lay in between. The DNA for the CDR3 is TGTGCCAGCAAAGAAGGGGGGGCGGGAGAGCAGTACTTC. Residues: CASKEGGAGEQYF.

The chain couples TRBV18 to TRBJ2-2; D remains unclear. This CDR3 is 17 amino acids long. V lost 1 base to trimming and J lost 3 bases, with 15 bases between them. Germline lookup yields CDR1 KGHSH and CDR2 LQKENI. CDR3 sequence reads: CASSPLRQSPDTGELFF. In DNA form, the CDR3 reads TGTGCCAGCTCACCACTGAGGCAGTCCCCAGACACCGGGGAGCTGTTTTTT.

The chain is built from TRBV19 and TRBJ1-3; 8 bases are shared with TRBD1. V shed 5 bases, J shed 4 bases, and the junction held 4 bases outside the gene matches. Germline values: CDR1 LNHDA, CDR2 SQIVND (reference sequence). This CDR3 has 14 residues. The CDR3 spells CASSPGGDGNTIYF. The DNA for the CDR3 is TGTGCCAGTAGTCCAGGGGGCGACGGAAACACCATATATTTT.

This clone showed up just a few times. The rearrangement joins TRBV5-1 to TRBJ2-1, with 12 nucleotides matching TRBD2. This CDR3 comprises 19 residues. The germline gives CDR1 SGHRS, CDR2 YFSETQ. V lost 2 bases and J lost 1; bases outside the gene matches: 10. For the CDR3, the DNA is TGCGCCAGCAGCTTACTAGTGCTAGCGGGAGGGCGGTCCTACAATGAGCAGTTCTTC. Translation gives CASSLLVLAGGRSYNEQFF. Variable domain in full (rest from reference TRBV5-1 and TRBJ2-1): KAGVTQTPRYLIKTRGQQVTLSCSPISGHRSVSWYQQTPGQGLQFLFEYFSETQRNKGNFPGRFSGRQFSNSRSEMNVSTLELGDSALYLCASSLLVLAGGRSYNEQFFGPGTRLTVL.

The chain joins TRBV10-3 to TRBJ1-1; possible D gene TRBD1, 5 bases. Trimming cost V 8 bases and J 5 bases, with 18 bases left between them. Germline V gene lookup returns CDR1 ENHRY and CDR2 SYGVKD. This CDR3 is built from 14 residues. CDR3 sequence (DNA): TGTGCCATCTCCCGAGTCGGGGGTGGAACTGAAGCTTTCTTT. Protein product: CAISRVGGGTEAFF.

This clone was found once. This chain uses TRBV7-2 with TRBJ1-5; D is perhaps TRBD1 (6 bases). V lost 7 bases to trimming and J lost 7 bases, with 14 bases between them. The CDR3 extends over 13 amino acids. CDR1 and CDR2 from the germline V gene are SGHTA and FQGNSA. The CDR3 region has the DNA TGTGCCAGCACCAACTCACAGGGCCAGCCCCAGCATTTT. Residues: CASTNSQGQPQHF.

V and J are TRBV10-3 and TRBJ2-7; D is possibly TRBD1 (5 bases). V lost 8 bases and J lost 0, with 8 bases in between. This CDR3 is built from 12 residues. CDR1 is ENHRY, CDR2 SYGVKD, per germline. The CDR3 region has the DNA TGTGCCATCGGGGCGGACTCCTACGAGCAGTACTTC. Protein: CAIGADSYEQYF.

The V call is TRBV7-9, the J call TRBJ1-4; D unclear. Germline assignment: CDR1 SEHNR and CDR2 FQNEAQ (reference sequence). This CDR3 is 16 amino acids long. The V and J ends lost 2 bases and 0 bases respectively, with 10 bases between them. In DNA, the CDR3 is TGTGCCAGCAGCTTATTGGAGGGCGCAACTAATGAAAAACTGTTTTTT. This encodes CASSLLEGATNEKLFF.

V is TRBV19 and J is TRBJ2-7, with 7 bases that match TRBD1. This CDR3 has 15 amino acids. Germline V lookup: CDR1 LNHDA, CDR2 SQIVND (reference sequence). After removal of 1 base from V and 2 bases from J, the junction contained 5 bases not matched to a gene. The CDR3 protein is CASSIGGQVAYEQYF. The DNA of the CDR3 is TGTGCCAGTAGTATAGGAGGACAGGTAGCCTACGAGCAGTACTTC.

The chain is built from TRBV19 and TRBJ1-5; maybe TRBD1 (5 bases). Germline values: CDR1 LNHDA, CDR2 SQIVND (reference sequence). V shed 1 base and J shed 0 bases, with 19 bases lying between them. This CDR3 contains 19 residues. The CDR3 region has the DNA TGTGCCAGTAGTATAGGTAGATATAAGGGGCGGTATAGCAATCAGCCCCAGCATTTT. Residues: CASSIGRYKGRYSNQPQHF.

The V and J genes are TRBV5-1 and TRBJ2-3, with D possibly TRBD1 on 5 matching bases. The CDR3 contains 13 residues. From germline, CDR1 is SGHRS and CDR2 YFSETQ. The V end lost 2 bases, the J end lost 4 bases, and 8 bases lay between the germline ends. Here the CDR3 reads CASSFGAPDTQYF. The CDR3 nucleotides read TGCGCCAGCAGCTTTGGGGCCCCAGATACGCAGTATTTT.